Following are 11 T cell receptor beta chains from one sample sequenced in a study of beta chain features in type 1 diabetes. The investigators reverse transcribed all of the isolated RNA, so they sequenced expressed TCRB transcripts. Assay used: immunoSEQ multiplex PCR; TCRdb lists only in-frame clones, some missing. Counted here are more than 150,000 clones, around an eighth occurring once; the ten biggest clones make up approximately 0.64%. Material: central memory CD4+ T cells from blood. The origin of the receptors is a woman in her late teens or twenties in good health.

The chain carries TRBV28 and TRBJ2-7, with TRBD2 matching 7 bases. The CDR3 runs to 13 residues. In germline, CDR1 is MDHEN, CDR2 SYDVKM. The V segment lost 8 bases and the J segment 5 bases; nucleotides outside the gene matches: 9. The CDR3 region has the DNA TGTGCCAGCTGTGGGGCAGGGAGGGACGAGCAGTACTTC. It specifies CASCGAGRDEQYF.

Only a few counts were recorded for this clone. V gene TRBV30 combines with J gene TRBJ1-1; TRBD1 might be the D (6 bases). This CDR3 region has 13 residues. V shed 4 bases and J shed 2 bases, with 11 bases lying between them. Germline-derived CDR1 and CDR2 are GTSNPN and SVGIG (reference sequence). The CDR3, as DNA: TGTGCCTGGACAGGGGCCAGAAACACTGAAGCTTTCTTT. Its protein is CAWTGARNTEAFF.

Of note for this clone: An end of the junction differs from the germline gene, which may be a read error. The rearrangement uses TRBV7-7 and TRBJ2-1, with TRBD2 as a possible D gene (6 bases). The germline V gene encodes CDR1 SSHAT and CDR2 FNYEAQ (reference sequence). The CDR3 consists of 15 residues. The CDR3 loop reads CASSQGGQNYNEQFF. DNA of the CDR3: TGTGCTAGCAGCCAAGGAGGGCAGAACTACAATGAGCAGTTCTTC.

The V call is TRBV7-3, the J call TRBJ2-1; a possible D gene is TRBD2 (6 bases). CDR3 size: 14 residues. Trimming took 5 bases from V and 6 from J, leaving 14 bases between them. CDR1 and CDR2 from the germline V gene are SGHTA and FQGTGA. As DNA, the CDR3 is TGTGCCAGCAGCCCCGAACTAGCAATCAATGAGCAGTTCTTC. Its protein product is CASSPELAINEQFF.

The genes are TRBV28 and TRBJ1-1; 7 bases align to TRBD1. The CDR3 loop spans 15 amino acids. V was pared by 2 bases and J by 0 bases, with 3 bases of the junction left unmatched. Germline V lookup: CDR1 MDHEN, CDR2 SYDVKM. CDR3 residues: CASSLDRAMNTEAFF. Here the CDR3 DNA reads TGTGCCAGCAGTTTAGACAGGGCTATGAACACTGAAGCTTTCTTT.

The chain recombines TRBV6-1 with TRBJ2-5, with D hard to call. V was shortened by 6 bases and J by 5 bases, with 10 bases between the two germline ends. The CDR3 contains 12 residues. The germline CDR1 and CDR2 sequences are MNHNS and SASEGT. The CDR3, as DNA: TGTGCCAGCAGCACCATGAGGGAGACCCAGTACTTC. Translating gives CASSTMRETQYF.

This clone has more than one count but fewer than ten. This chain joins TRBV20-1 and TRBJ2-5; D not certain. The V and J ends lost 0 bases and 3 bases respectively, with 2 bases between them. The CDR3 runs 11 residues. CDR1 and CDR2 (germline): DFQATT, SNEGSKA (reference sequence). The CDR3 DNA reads TGCAGTGCTAGAGATAAAGAGACCCAGTACTTC. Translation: CSARDKETQYF.

CDR3 DNA: TGTGCCAGCAGCTTAGGTGGCCCCACGGGGTATGGCTACACCTTC. As protein: CASSLGGPTGYGYTF. The V gene is TRBV7-2, the J gene TRBJ1-2; D is ambiguous. V was shortened by 1 base and J by 5 bases, with 14 bases between the two germline ends. CDR3 size: 15 residues. Per the germline V gene, CDR1 is SGHTA and CDR2 is FQGNSA. Using reference TRBV7-2 and TRBJ1-2 for the parts outside the CDR3, the full variable domain is GAGVSQSPSNKVTEKGKDVELRCDPISGHTALYWYRQSLGQGLEFLIYFQGNSAPDKSGLPSDRFSAERTGGSVSTLTIQRTQQEDSAVYLCASSLGGPTGYGYTFGSGTRLTVV.

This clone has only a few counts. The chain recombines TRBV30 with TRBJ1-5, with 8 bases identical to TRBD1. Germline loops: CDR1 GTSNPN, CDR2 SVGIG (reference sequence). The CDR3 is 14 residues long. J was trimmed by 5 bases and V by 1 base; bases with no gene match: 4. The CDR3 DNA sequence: TGTGCCTGGAGTGCCCGGACAGGGCATCAGCCCCAGCATTTT. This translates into CAWSARTGHQPQHF.

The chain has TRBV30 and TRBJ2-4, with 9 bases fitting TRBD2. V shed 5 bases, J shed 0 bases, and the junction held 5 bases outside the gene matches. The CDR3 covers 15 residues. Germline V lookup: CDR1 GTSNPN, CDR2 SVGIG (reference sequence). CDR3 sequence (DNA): TGTGCCTGGGCCCTAGCGGGAAAAGCCAAAAACATTCAGTACTTC. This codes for CAWALAGKAKNIQYF.

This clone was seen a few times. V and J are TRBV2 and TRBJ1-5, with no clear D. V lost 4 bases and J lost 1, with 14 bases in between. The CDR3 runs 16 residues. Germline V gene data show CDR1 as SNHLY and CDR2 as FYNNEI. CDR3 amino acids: CASSVRPGGSNQPQHF. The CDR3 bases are TGTGCCAGCAGTGTAAGGCCGGGTGGGAGCAATCAGCCCCAGCATTTT.